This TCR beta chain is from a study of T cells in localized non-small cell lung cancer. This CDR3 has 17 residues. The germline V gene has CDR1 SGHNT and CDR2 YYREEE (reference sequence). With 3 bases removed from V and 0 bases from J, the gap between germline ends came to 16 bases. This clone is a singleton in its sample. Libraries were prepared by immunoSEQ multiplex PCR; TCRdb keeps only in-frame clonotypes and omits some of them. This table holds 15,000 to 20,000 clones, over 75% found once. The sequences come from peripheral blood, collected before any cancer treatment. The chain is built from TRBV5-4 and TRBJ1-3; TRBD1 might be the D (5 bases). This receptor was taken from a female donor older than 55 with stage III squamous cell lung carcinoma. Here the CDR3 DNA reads TGTGCCAGCAGCTCCGTACCGGGACCAAGCTCTGGAAACACCATATATTTT. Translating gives CASSSVPGPSSGNTIYF.